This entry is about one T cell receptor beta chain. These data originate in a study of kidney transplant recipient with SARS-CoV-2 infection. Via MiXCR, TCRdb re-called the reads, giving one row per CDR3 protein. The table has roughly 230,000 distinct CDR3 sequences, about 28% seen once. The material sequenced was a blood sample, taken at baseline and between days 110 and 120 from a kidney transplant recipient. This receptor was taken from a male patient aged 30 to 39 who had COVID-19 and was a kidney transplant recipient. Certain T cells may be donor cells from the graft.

CDR3 amino acids: CASSIRRCIGKTCGYTF. As DNA, the CDR3 is TGTGCCAGCAGTATTAGACGCTGCATCGGAAAGACCTGTGGCTACACCTTC. V usage is TRBV6-2 or TRBV6-3 and J usage is TRBJ1-2; no reliable D call. The germline V gene has CDR1 MNHEY and CDR2 SVGEGT. This CDR3 spans 17 amino acids. Trimming removed 5 bases at V and 7 bases at J, with 26 bases between.